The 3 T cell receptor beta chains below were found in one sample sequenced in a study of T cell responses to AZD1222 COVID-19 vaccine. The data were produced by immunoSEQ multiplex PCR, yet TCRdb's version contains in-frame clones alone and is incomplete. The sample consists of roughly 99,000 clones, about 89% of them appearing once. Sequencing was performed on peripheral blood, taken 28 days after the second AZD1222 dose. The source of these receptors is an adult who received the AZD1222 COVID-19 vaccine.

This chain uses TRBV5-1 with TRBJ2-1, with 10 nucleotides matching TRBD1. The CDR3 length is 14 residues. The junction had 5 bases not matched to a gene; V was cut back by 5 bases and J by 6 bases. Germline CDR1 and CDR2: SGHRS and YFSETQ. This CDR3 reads CASRGQGKVNEQFF. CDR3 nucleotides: TGCGCCAGCAGGGGACAGGGGAAGGTCAATGAGCAGTTCTTC.

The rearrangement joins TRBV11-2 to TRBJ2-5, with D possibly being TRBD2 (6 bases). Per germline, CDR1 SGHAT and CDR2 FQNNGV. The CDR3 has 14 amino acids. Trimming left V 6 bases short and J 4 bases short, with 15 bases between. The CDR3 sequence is CASSPGTRGETQYF. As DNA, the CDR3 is TGTGCCAGCAGTCCCGGGACTCGGGGAGAGACCCAGTACTTC. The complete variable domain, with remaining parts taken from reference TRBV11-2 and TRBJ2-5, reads EAGVAQSPRYKIIEKRQSVAFWCNPISGHATLYWYQQILGQGPKLLIQFQNNGVVDDSQLPKDRFSAERLKGVDSTLKIQPAKLEDSAVYLCASSPGTRGETQYFGPGTRLLVL.

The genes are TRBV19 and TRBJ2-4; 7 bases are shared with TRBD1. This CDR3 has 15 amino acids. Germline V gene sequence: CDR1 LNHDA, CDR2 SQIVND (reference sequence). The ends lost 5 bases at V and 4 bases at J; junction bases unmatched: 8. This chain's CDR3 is CASSPTGQPKNIQYF. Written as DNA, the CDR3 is TGTGCCAGTAGTCCGACGGGACAGCCAAAAAACATTCAGTACTTC. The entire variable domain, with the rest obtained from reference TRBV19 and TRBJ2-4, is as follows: DGGITQSPKYLFRKEGQNVTLSCEQNLNHDAMYWYRQDPGQGLRLIYYSQIVNDFQKGDIAEGYSVSREKKESFPLTVTSAQKNPTAFYLCASSPTGQPKNIQYFGAGTRLSVL.